This passage covers 17 T cell receptor beta chains from one sample sequenced in a study of radiation and T cells in renal cell carcinoma. Time point defined: blood 2 weeks post-SBRT. The treatment is: 15 Gy SBRT to primary tumor, nephrectomy 4 weeks later. Produced via immunoSEQ multiplex PCR; TCRdb's table is partial and in-frame only. The table lists about 150,000 clones, approximately 88% of them singletons. This specimen consisted of blood, obtained from a patient whose treatment included radiotherapy and nephrectomy. The receptors originated from a woman in her forties or fifties with renal cell carcinoma.

This clone has more than one count but fewer than ten. The chain uses TRBV5-1 and TRBJ1-1, with D perhaps matching TRBD1 (5 bases). The CDR3 sequence is 13 residues long. The V gene's germline CDR1 is SGHRS and CDR2 YFSETQ. The V and J ends lost 2 bases and 8 bases respectively, with 13 bases between them. The CDR3 bases are TGCGCCAGCAGCTTAATAGGGGATACCGAAGCTTTCTTT. Protein: CASSLIGDTEAFF.

The chain links TRBV4-2 to TRBJ1-6; D call uncertain. CDR1 is LGHNA and CDR2 is YNFKEQ in the germline V gene. V was trimmed by 0 bases and J by 4 bases, leaving 13 bases between them. The CDR3 is made up of 17 amino acids. CDR3 region: CASSQDSSTAYNSPLHF. The CDR3 coding sequence is TGTGCCAGCAGCCAAGATTCTAGTACAGCTTATAATTCACCCCTCCACTTT.

This rearrangement joins TRBV18 to TRBJ2-3, with TRBD2 matching 8 bases. This CDR3 is 15 amino acids long. Germline loops: CDR1 KGHSH, CDR2 LQKENI. Losses at the gene ends were 0 bases for V and 6 bases for J; bases not matched to a gene: 5. For the CDR3, the DNA is TGTGCCAGCTCACCACCGAGCGGGGGTTCGGATACGCAGTATTTT. Protein product: CASSPPSGGSDTQYF.

The chain is built from TRBV19 and TRBJ1-3, with D possibly being TRBD1 (6 bases). From germline, CDR1 is LNHDA and CDR2 SQIVND (reference sequence). CDR3 length: 15 residues. V lost 6 bases and J 0 bases, leaving 12 bases between the germline ends. CDR3 sequence (DNA): TGTGCCAGTAGCCAGGGACAAAACTCTGGAAACACCATATATTTT. Translation gives CASSQGQNSGNTIYF.

This chain uses TRBV6-5 with TRBJ1-2, with D perhaps TRBD1 (5 bases). The CDR3 runs 12 residues. The ends were cut back, 6 bases at V and 4 bases at J, with 9 bases in the middle. CDR1 and CDR2 (germline): MNHEY, SVGAGI. This chain's CDR3 is CASRTGVYGYTF. The CDR3 DNA is TGTGCCAGCAGAACAGGTGTCTATGGCTACACCTTC.

This clone was recorded only once. This rearrangement joins TRBV19 to TRBJ1-5; D is undetermined. V lost 0 bases, J lost 6 bases, and 6 bases lay in between. The CDR3 is 13 amino acids. Germline lookup yields CDR1 LNHDA and CDR2 SQIVND (reference sequence). The CDR3 nucleotides are TGTGCCAGTAGTATAGATGTGGTTCAGCCCCAGCATTTT. Translated: CASSIDVVQPQHF.

The V call is TRBV7-2, the J call TRBJ2-7; D is possibly TRBD1 or TRBD2 (5 bases each). The germline gives CDR1 SGHTA, CDR2 FQGNSA. The V and J ends lost 9 bases and 2 bases respectively, with 17 bases between them. The CDR3 runs 14 residues. CDR3 sequence (DNA): TGTGCCAGTTCCGGGGCCATCAAAACCTACGAGCAGTACTTC. Amino acid sequence: CASSGAIKTYEQYF.

A remark on this clone: One end of the junction is discordant with germline, which a read error may explain. The chain uses TRBV6-5 and TRBJ2-7; TRBD1 or TRBD2 may be the D gene (5 bases each). Germline-derived CDR1 and CDR2 are MNHEY and SVGAGI. The CDR3 covers 12 residues. The CDR3 DNA follows: TGTGCCATCAGTGAGGGGAGCTACGAGCAGTACTTC. This gives the protein CAISEGSYEQYF.

The V call is TRBV2, the J call TRBJ1-2; D is ambiguous. Looked up from germline, CDR1 is SNHLY and CDR2 is FYNNEI. This CDR3 region has 16 residues. Deletions cut 1 base from V and 1 base from J, with 13 bases between. CDR3 bases: TGTGCCAGCAGTGAAGGGGCGGCAGTAAATAACTATGGCTACACCTTC. Its protein is CASSEGAAVNNYGYTF.

The chain couples TRBV6-5 to TRBJ1-2; D ambiguous. Per germline, CDR1 MNHEY and CDR2 SVGAGI. V was cut by 2 bases and J by 7 bases, with 14 bases left in between. The CDR3 runs to 14 residues. The CDR3 reads CASSYGPRGGGYTF. For the CDR3, the DNA is TGTGCCAGCAGTTACGGTCCCAGAGGTGGTGGCTACACCTTC.

For the CDR3, the DNA is TGTGCCAGCAGTTCACCTCCAGGGGGTACTGAAGCTTTCTTT. It is translated as CASSSPPGGTEAFF. The chain links TRBV28 to TRBJ1-1; 7 positions match TRBD1. The CDR3 spans 14 residues. The germline gives CDR1 MDHEN, CDR2 SYDVKM. J was trimmed by 5 bases and V by 4 bases; bases with no gene match: 7.

The gene calls are TRBV18 and TRBJ1-2, with D uncertain. CDR3 length: 15 residues. Germline loops: CDR1 KGHSH, CDR2 LQKENI. The germline V and J ends were trimmed by 4 bases and 0 bases, with 12 bases remaining between them. This CDR3 reads CASSLQGYANYGYTF. The CDR3 DNA is TGTGCCAGCTCACTTCAAGGGTATGCTAACTATGGCTACACCTTC.

The V gene is TRBV6-5, the J gene TRBJ1-1, with D uncertain. Germline V CDR1 and CDR2: MNHEY, SVGAGI. The CDR3 is 13 amino acids. V lost 8 bases and J 3 bases, leaving 13 bases between the germline ends. In nucleotides, the CDR3 is TGTGCCAGCTCAATTGTCAGAGACACTGAAGCTTTCTTT. Translated, it gives CASSIVRDTEAFF.

The chain is built from TRBV30 and TRBJ1-6; D might be TRBD1 (6 bases). Trimming left V 3 bases short and J 7 bases short, with 16 bases between. Germline V gene sequence: CDR1 GTSNPN, CDR2 SVGIG (reference sequence). This CDR3 is 15 amino acids long. The CDR3 loop is CAWSDRNSGNSPLHF. CDR3 nucleotide sequence: TGTGCCTGGAGCGACAGGAATTCAGGCAATTCACCCCTCCACTTT.

This chain uses TRBV4-1 with TRBJ1-1, with 7 bases that match TRBD1. The V segment lost 5 bases and the J segment 6 bases; nucleotides outside the gene matches: 12. The CDR3 has 15 residues. CDR1 MGHRA and CDR2 YSYEKL come from the germline V gene. CDR3 bases: TGCGCCAGCAGCTATATAAGCAGGGGGGTTTCTGAAGCTTTCTTT. Amino acids: CASSYISRGVSEAFF.

V and J are TRBV2 and TRBJ2-2; D is ambiguous. The CDR3 loop spans 13 amino acids. The V gene lost 7 bases and the J gene lost 13 bases, with 19 bases spanning the gap. Germline CDR1 SNHLY, CDR2 FYNNEI. Written as DNA, the CDR3 is TGTGCCAGCAAAAGGGAAACTCAGGTGGGGCTGTTTTTT. Translated, it gives CASKRETQVGLFF.

The V call is TRBV5-1, the J call TRBJ1-5, with TRBD1 identical over 7 bases. CDR1 and CDR2 from the germline V gene are SGHRS and YFSETQ. The CDR3 is 16 residues long. The ends lost 0 bases at V and 3 bases at J; junction bases unmatched: 6. The chain's CDR3 is CASSLEGGQYNQPQHF. Here the CDR3 DNA reads TGCGCCAGCAGCTTGGAAGGGGGCCAATACAATCAGCCCCAGCATTTT.